Listed below are T cell receptor beta chains from one sample, sequenced in a study of shared clonotypes between healthy human individuals. Sequenced by immunoSEQ multiplex PCR; TCRdb stores in-frame clones only, minus some. The top ten clones hold less than 0.3% of a sample with fewer than 1 million clones, approximately 97% of them seen once. Material: naive CD8+ T cells sorted from blood. All receptors derive from a man aged 25 to 40 in good health. CDR3s include the opening cysteine and the closing phenylalanine or tryptophan. A D gene is named only where the DNA matches it firmly.

j_gene | v_gene | d_gene | CDR3aa
TRBJ2-1 | TRBV5-4 | TRBD2 | CASRGGLGDNEQFF
TRBJ2-5 | TRBV7-8 | TRBD2 | CASSPTSEQETQYF
TRBJ2-3 | TRBV9 | . | CASSVESWTVGDTQYF
TRBJ2-1 | TRBV28 | . | CASREVSHNEQFF
TRBJ2-3 | TRBV7-2 | TRBD1 | CASSTSDRVTDTQYF
TRBJ1-2 | TRBV28 | . | CASRRDGEVLYGYTF
TRBJ2-7 | TRBV7-9 | TRBD1 | CASSLDRETYEQYF
TRBJ1-2 | TRBV7-6 | . | CASSLGVGWDGYTF
TRBJ2-2 | TRBV7-9 | . | CASSPPPSFWNTGELFF
TRBJ2-1 | TRBV27 | TRBD1 | CASSPRVRTGHYNEQFF
TRBJ1-4 | TRBV27 | TRBD1 | CASSPLFSGQGIEKLFF
TRBJ2-2 | TRBV7-6 | . | CASSLAGGNTGELFF
TRBJ2-7 | TRBV28 | . | CASSPGVGEQYF
TRBJ2-1 | TRBV7-7 | . | CASSLDLRTSYEQFF
TRBJ2-6 | TRBV6-1 | . | CASSEWASGANVLTF
TRBJ1-4 | TRBV5-1 | . | CASSLAQGGEKLFF
TRBJ2-7 | TRBV25-1 | . | CAIQRTPRETF
TRBJ1-1 | TRBV19 | TRBD1 | CASSTRTGMNTEAFF
TRBJ1-1 | TRBV11-2 | . | CASSLEGMNTEAFF
TRBJ2-2 | TRBV7-6 | TRBD1 | CASSSGTGNTGELFF
TRBJ2-1 | TRBV7-3 | . | CASSLTLAGHYNEQFF
TRBJ2-3 | TRBV6-6 | . | CASGQFHSDTQYF
TRBJ2-1 | TRBV7-3 | TRBD2 | CASSSRTSGRMDEQFF
TRBJ2-5 | TRBV29-1 | . | CSVKGLIQETQYF
TRBJ2-1 | TRBV6-5 | . | CASSYLTDGNEQFF
TRBJ2-2 | TRBV6-4 | . | CASSDGGSGELFF
TRBJ2-2 | TRBV9 | . | CASTAREANTGELFF
TRBJ2-7 | TRBV7-9 | . | CASSLALGALVEQYF
TRBJ2-5 | TRBV19 | . | CASSTNGGPLETQYF
TRBJ2-1 | TRBV7-8 | TRBD2 | CASSAGLVSDEQFF
TRBJ1-2 | TRBV9 | TRBD1 | CASSVGDSSSYGYTF
TRBJ2-7 | TRBV5-1 | . | CASSLIQGSYEQYF
TRBJ2-1 | TRBV7-9 | TRBD2 | CASSIPSGRTYNEQFF
TRBJ1-1 | TRBV15 | TRBD1 | CATSSQFTGESEAFF
TRBJ2-1 | TRBV27 | . | CASSLSRRGEQFF
TRBJ2-1 | TRBV10-1 | . | CASSEGRMGDEQFF
TRBJ2-7 | TRBV7-9 | . | CASSLAGGPPSEQYF